This T cell receptor (beta chain) appears in the sequencing data of a study of blood T cell repertoires in COVID-19. V shed 5 bases, J shed 6 bases, and the junction held 9 bases outside the gene matches. The CDR3 sequence is 16 residues long. Germline V gives CDR1 MGHDK, CDR2 SYGVNS. The table came from immunoSEQ multiplex PCR; TCRdb's copy has only in-frame clones and leaves some out. The repertoire consists of approximately 210,000 clones, with around 90% occurring once and the leading ten covering 7% to 8.5%. The clonotype originates from a man younger than 40 in a cohort exposed to, infected with or recovered from COVID-19 (not recorded which). The sequencing input was PBMCs or T cells enriched from blood (not recorded which). The rearrangement links TRBV25-1 to TRBJ2-1, with 11 positions matching TRBD2. The CDR3 protein is CASSRTSGRSGNEQFF. DNA for the CDR3: TGTGCCAGCAGTCGAACTAGCGGGAGAAGTGGCAATGAGCAGTTCTTC.